Presented here are 32 T cell receptor beta chains from one specimen sequenced in a study of blood T cell repertoires in COVID-19. Generated by immunoSEQ multiplex PCR, the TCRdb table keeps only in-frame clones and is missing some. The sample holds 200,000 to 250,000 clones, around 90% seen once. Sequencing input: PBMCs or T cells enriched from blood (not recorded which). Source of these receptors: a man between 18 and 29 years old with acute COVID-19.

About this clone itself: In the same sample, other DNA sequences code for this CDR3. CDR3 region: CASSLGTGGYEQYF. CDR3 coding DNA: TGTGCCAGCAGCCTCGGGACAGGGGGCTACGAGCAGTACTTC. This rearrangement joins TRBV11-2 to TRBJ2-7; 11 bases line up with TRBD1. The CDR3 covers 14 residues. Germline V lookup: CDR1 SGHAT, CDR2 FQNNGV. Trimming removed 5 bases from V and 3 bases from J; junction bases left unmatched: 3.

The rearrangement joins TRBV3-1 (or the pseudogene TRBV3-2) to TRBJ1-1; D remains unclear. V dropped 0 bases and J dropped 3 bases, with 17 bases sitting between them. This CDR3 comprises 17 residues. In germline, CDR1 is LGHDT, CDR2 YNNKEL (reference sequence). The CDR3 sequence: CASSQDPPAGAYTEAFF. The CDR3 DNA reads TGTGCCAGCAGCCAAGATCCCCCTGCGGGCGCATACACTGAAGCTTTCTTT.

The J gene is TRBJ2-7, the V gene TRBV5-1; TRBD2 matches at 13 bases. This CDR3 has 15 residues. J lost 3 bases, V lost 3 bases, and 3 bases had no gene match. CDR1 is SGHRS and CDR2 is YFSETQ in the germline V gene. The CDR3 region has the DNA TGCGCCAGCAGCTACGGGACTAGCGGGATCTACGAGCAGTACTTC. The encoded protein is CASSYGTSGIYEQYF.

The chain links TRBV28 to TRBJ1-3; no clear D gene. Per the germline V gene, CDR1 is MDHEN and CDR2 is SYDVKM. V lost 8 bases to trimming and J lost 4 bases, with 12 bases between them. The CDR3 has 13 residues. CDR3 region: CASRGSWGNTIYF. The CDR3 nucleotides read TGTGCCAGCCGAGGGTCCTGGGGAAACACCATATATTTT.

This chain uses TRBV28 with TRBJ2-5; D perhaps matches TRBD2 (5 bases). CDR1 and CDR2 from the germline V gene are MDHEN and SYDVKM. V was shortened by 5 bases and J by 9 bases, with 22 bases between the two germline ends. This CDR3 comprises 15 residues. The CDR3: CASSIRTYPLGAQYF. The CDR3 DNA is TGTGCCAGCAGTATCCGGACTTACCCCCTTGGGGCCCAGTACTTC.

V is TRBV7-3 and J is TRBJ2-2; 8 bases are a match to TRBD2. Trimming at V came to 4 bases and at J to 6 bases, leaving 4 bases not matched to a gene. Germline V CDR1 and CDR2: SGHTA, FQGTGA. The CDR3 covers 14 residues. The CDR3 is CASSYTTSAGELFF. As DNA, the CDR3 is TGTGCCAGCAGCTACACGACTAGCGCCGGGGAGCTGTTTTTT.

CDR3 loop: CAWSRTANTEAFF. In DNA, the CDR3 is TGTGCCTGGAGTCGGACAGCGAACACTGAAGCTTTCTTT. The rearrangement joins TRBV30 to TRBJ1-1, with D maybe TRBD1 (6 bases). The germline V and J ends were trimmed by 2 bases and 1 base, with 8 bases remaining between them. Germline V CDR1 and CDR2: GTSNPN, SVGIG (reference sequence). The CDR3 length is 13 residues. The complete variable domain, with remaining parts taken from reference TRBV30 and TRBJ1-1, reads SQTIHQWPATLVQPVGSPLSLECTVEGTSNPNLYWYRQAAGRGLQLLFYSVGIGQISSEVPQNLSASRPQDRQFILSSKKLLLSDSGFYLCAWSRTANTEAFFGQGTRLTVV.

The V and J genes are TRBV27 and TRBJ2-1, with 9 nucleotides matching TRBD2. The length of the CDR3 is 16 residues. Germline lookup yields CDR1 MNHEY and CDR2 SMNVEV (reference sequence). J was trimmed by 4 bases and V by 5 bases; bases with no gene match: 9. The CDR3 region is CASSTDGTSFYNEQFF. CDR3 bases: TGTGCCAGCAGTACGGACGGGACTAGCTTTTACAATGAGCAGTTCTTC.

This chain uses TRBV6-6 with TRBJ1-4, with D perhaps TRBD1 (5 bases). Trimming cost V 0 bases and J 5 bases, with 13 bases left between them. The germline gives CDR1 MNHNY, CDR2 SVGAGI (reference sequence). The CDR3 consists of 16 residues. The CDR3: CASSYSYDRDNEKLFF. CDR3 bases: TGTGCCAGCAGTTACTCGTACGACAGAGACAATGAAAAACTGTTTTTT.

The rearrangement uses TRBV21-1 and TRBJ1-1; the table gives TRBD1 as D, unverified against the DNA. TRBV21-1 is reported as a pseudogene. CDR3 length: 16 residues. CDR3 in amino acids: CASTDRDRGVGTEAFF. The CDR3 bases are TGTGCCAGCACCGACCGGGACAGGGGGGTAGGCACTGAAGCTTTCTTT.

The table lists this clone with many counts. The chain joins TRBV14 to TRBJ2-3; no firm D call. This CDR3 has 17 residues. From germline, CDR1 is SGHDN and CDR2 FVKESK. V lost 0 bases to trimming and J lost 0 bases, with 13 bases between them. This chain's CDR3 is CASSQDPGGTSTDTQYF. DNA for the CDR3: TGTGCCAGCAGCCAAGATCCTGGCGGTACTAGCACAGATACGCAGTATTTT.

V is TRBV28 and J is TRBJ2-7; D may be TRBD2 (6 bases). The CDR3 extends over 17 amino acids. From germline, CDR1 is MDHEN and CDR2 SYDVKM. Trimming shortened V by 1 base and J by 5 bases, and 21 bases separated the two germline ends. The CDR3 loop reads CASSLSFPGDGRHEQYF. The CDR3 DNA follows: TGTGCCAGCAGTTTATCATTTCCGGGGGACGGAAGGCACGAGCAGTACTTC.

This clone has more than one count but fewer than ten. The chain links TRBV5-4 to TRBJ1-4; possible D gene TRBD1, 6 bases. CDR1 SGHNT and CDR2 YYREEE come from the germline V gene (reference sequence). The V end was cut by 4 bases, the J end by 11 bases, with 24 bases between. This CDR3 spans 16 amino acids. The CDR3 region is CASSPDGGLGARKLFF. Here the CDR3 DNA reads TGTGCCAGCAGCCCAGACGGGGGGCTGGGGGCGCGCAAACTGTTTTTT.

This clone was recorded only once. J is TRBJ2-5 and V is TRBV15, with TRBD2 as a possible D gene (6 bases). Looked up from germline, CDR1 is LNHNV and CDR2 is YYDKDF (reference sequence). The CDR3 runs to 15 residues. V lost 0 bases and J lost 2, with 10 bases in between. The CDR3 sequence: CATSREEAGQETQYF. CDR3 in DNA: TGTGCCACCAGCAGAGAAGAGGCGGGACAAGAGACCCAGTACTTC.

This chain uses TRBV5-1 with TRBJ2-7, with D possibly matching TRBD2 (5 bases). V lost 4 bases to trimming and J lost 1 base, with 9 bases between them. Germline CDR1 is SGHRS and CDR2 is YFSETQ. The CDR3 is 13 amino acids. CDR3 residues: CASSQGLSYEQYF. The CDR3 nucleotides are TGCGCCAGCAGCCAAGGACTTTCCTACGAGCAGTACTTC.

The chain uses TRBV28 and TRBJ2-4, with 9 bases matching TRBD2. V lost 5 bases, J lost 0 bases, and 11 bases stayed unmatched. The germline V gene has CDR1 MDHEN and CDR2 SYDVKM. The CDR3 is 18 residues long. CDR3 in DNA: TGTGCCAGCAGTCCCAGCCTAGCGGGGTACCTAGCCAAAAACATTCAGTACTTC. Residues: CASSPSLAGYLAKNIQYF.

The genes are TRBV29-1 and TRBJ1-4, with 7 nucleotides matching TRBD1. Per germline, CDR1 SQVTM and CDR2 ANQGSEA. V was clipped by 6 bases and J by 0 bases; unmatched bases: 4. The CDR3 contains 14 residues. This chain's CDR3 is CSVRDRATNEKLFF. In DNA, the CDR3 is TGCAGCGTGCGGGACAGAGCAACTAATGAAAAACTGTTTTTT.

This rearrangement joins TRBV15 to TRBJ2-1; 7 bases align to TRBD1. This CDR3 spans 16 amino acids. The J segment lost 0 bases and the V segment lost 4 bases, leaving 6 bases of the junction unmatched. The germline CDR1 and CDR2 sequences are LNHNV and YYDKDF (reference sequence). The CDR3 here is CATSIGTASSYNEQFF. DNA for the CDR3: TGTGCCACCAGCATAGGGACAGCGAGCTCCTACAATGAGCAGTTCTTC.

V and J are TRBV29-1 and TRBJ1-4, with a weak D call TRBD1 (6 bases). V dropped 2 bases and J dropped 7 bases, with 8 bases sitting between them. Looked up from germline, CDR1 is SQVTM and CDR2 is ANQGSEA. This CDR3 spans 12 amino acids. CDR3 protein: CSVESQGEKLFF. The CDR3 DNA is TGCAGCGTTGAATCACAGGGTGAAAAACTGTTTTTT.

The chain carries TRBV6-5 and TRBJ1-2; D not resolved. The CDR3 consists of 15 residues. V lost 6 bases, J lost 5 bases, and 19 bases lay in between. Germline V lookup: CDR1 MNHEY, CDR2 SVGAGI. This CDR3 is CASSNHGSSGYGYTF. The CDR3 DNA is TGTGCCAGCAGCAACCACGGGTCTTCTGGGTATGGCTACACCTTC.

The chain combines TRBV3-1 (or the pseudogene TRBV3-2) with TRBJ2-7, with a weak D call TRBD1 (6 bases). Germline V gives CDR1 LGHDT, CDR2 YNNKEL (reference sequence). With 8 bases removed from V and 0 bases from J, the gap between germline ends came to 17 bases. The CDR3 has 15 residues. This CDR3 reads CASSPGAGLSYEQYF. The CDR3 coding sequence is TGTGCCAGCTCACCAGGGGCTGGACTCTCCTACGAGCAGTACTTC.

This chain links TRBV19 with TRBJ1-5; 9 positions agree with TRBD1. In germline, CDR1 is LNHDA, CDR2 SQIVND (reference sequence). The CDR3 totals 15 residues. The J segment lost 4 bases and the V segment lost 7 bases, leaving 8 bases of the junction unmatched. CDR3 loop: CASTLWGTGNQPQHF. In DNA form, the CDR3 reads TGTGCCAGTACCCTATGGGGGACAGGGAATCAGCCCCAGCATTTT. The full variable domain, completed using reference TRBV19 and TRBJ1-5, is DGGITQSPKYLFRKEGQNVTLSCEQNLNHDAMYWYRQDPGQGLRLIYYSQIVNDFQKGDIAEGYSVSREKKESFPLTVTSAQKNPTAFYLCASTLWGTGNQPQHFGDGTRLSIL.

The chain carries TRBV18 and TRBJ2-7; 7 positions agree with TRBD2. There are 15 residues in the CDR3. Trimming took 3 bases from V and 3 from J; bases not matched to a gene: 8. Germline loops: CDR1 KGHSH, CDR2 LQKENI. CDR3 in DNA: TGTGCCAGCTCACCCGGGGAGGGCTCTAACTACGAGCAGTACTTC. Translated: CASSPGEGSNYEQYF.

The chain uses TRBV27 and TRBJ2-1, with 8 positions matching TRBD2. CDR1 is MNHEY and CDR2 is SMNVEV in the germline V gene (reference sequence). J was trimmed by 15 bases and V by 0 bases; bases with no gene match: 4. This CDR3 is built from 12 residues. The chain's CDR3 is CASSLSRTSLFF. The CDR3 DNA reads as TGTGCCAGCAGTTTATCGAGGACTAGCTTGTTCTTC.

This chain joins TRBV27 and TRBJ2-2; TRBD2 matches at 8 bases. Germline V lookup: CDR1 MNHEY, CDR2 SMNVEV (reference sequence). Losses at the gene ends were 3 bases for V and 5 bases for J; bases not matched to a gene: 11. The CDR3 is 17 residues long. CDR3 bases: TGTGCCAGCAGTTTTTGGCTAGCGGGCGACCGGACCGGGGAGCTGTTTTTT. This encodes CASSFWLAGDRTGELFF.

The chain has TRBV2 and TRBJ1-4, with TRBD1 matching 8 bases. The CDR3 is 14 residues long. The ends lost 6 bases at V and 8 bases at J; junction bases unmatched: 8. The germline gives CDR1 SNHLY, CDR2 FYNNEI. Written as DNA, the CDR3 is TGTGCCAGCAGAGCCCAGGGGGCAGGAGAAAAACTGTTTTTT. Amino acid sequence: CASRAQGAGEKLFF.

In its sample, this clone was seen a few times. The chain couples TRBV18 to TRBJ2-1; D gene unclear. Trimming left V 0 bases short and J 4 bases short, with 13 bases between. Germline V gene lookup returns CDR1 KGHSH and CDR2 LQKENI. The CDR3 spans 16 residues. The CDR3, as DNA: TGTGCCAGCTCACCACCGGGCAGGAAGGTTTACAATGAGCAGTTCTTC. Translation: CASSPPGRKVYNEQFF.

V usage is TRBV27 and J usage is TRBJ2-3; TRBD2 aligns across 10 bases. V gave up 3 bases and J gave up 2 bases; unmatched junction bases: 14. Germline-derived CDR1 and CDR2 are MNHEY and SMNVEV (reference sequence). This CDR3 is built from 19 residues. CDR3 nucleotide sequence: TGTGCCAGCAGTTTCTCTAGCGGGAGTGCTGGCCCGTTCACAGATACGCAGTATTTT. Translated: CASSFSSGSAGPFTDTQYF.

The rearrangement joins TRBV28 to TRBJ1-1, with a tentative D call TRBD1 (6 bases). Per the germline V gene, CDR1 is MDHEN and CDR2 is SYDVKM. The length of the CDR3 is 14 residues. Trimming took off 5 bases at V and 4 bases at J, with 14 bases between the two ends. DNA for the CDR3: TGTGCCAGCAGTCTACAGGGTGCGGGCACTGAAGCTTTCTTT. Protein sequence: CASSLQGAGTEAFF.

The chain couples TRBV2 to TRBJ1-1, with D perhaps TRBD1 (5 bases). CDR1 is SNHLY, CDR2 FYNNEI, per germline. The CDR3 has 16 amino acids. The ends were cut back, 4 bases at V and 0 bases at J, with 15 bases in the middle. The CDR3 coding sequence is TGTGCCAGCAGTGCTCGGGGACTTAACATGAACACTGAAGCTTTCTTT. Protein product: CASSARGLNMNTEAFF.

Turning to this clone: Sequence at one end of the junction differs from germline and may be a read error. The chain combines TRBV5-6 with TRBJ1-3; D perhaps matches TRBD1 (6 bases). CDR3 length: 12 amino acids. Germline V lookup: CDR1 SGHDT, CDR2 YYEEEE. DNA for the CDR3: TGTGCCAGCAGTTTGGACAGTCACACCATATATTTT. Its protein is CASSLDSHTIYF.

The CDR3 DNA follows: TGTGCCAGCAGCTTTAAGACAACAGGGAAAGGGTCCTCACCCCTCCACTTT. It translates to CASSFKTTGKGSSPLHF. This rearrangement joins TRBV11-3 to TRBJ1-6; tentatively, D is TRBD1 (6 bases). Trimming removed 3 bases from V and 10 bases from J, with 22 bases in between. The CDR3 extends over 17 amino acids. The germline gives CDR1 SGHNT, CDR2 YENEEA. Combining the CDR3 with reference TRBV11-3 and TRBJ1-6 gives the whole variable domain EAGVVQSPRYKIIEKKQPVAFWCNPISGHNTLYWYLQNLGQGPELLIRYENEEAVDDSQLPKDRFSAERLKGVDSTLKIQPAELGDSAVYLCASSFKTTGKGSSPLHFGNGTRLTVT.